These 15 T cell receptor beta chains originate from one sample sequenced in a study of cytomegalovirus exposure and HLA in healthy donors. The PCR had 60 Vbeta and 13 Jbeta primers. The table came from immunoSEQ multiplex PCR; TCRdb's copy has only in-frame clones and leaves some out. The repertoire consists of about 120,000 clones, with over 65% occurring once and the leading ten covering under 9.5%. Sequenced material: PBMCs. The receptors stem from a woman in her thirties or forties in good health and CMV-seropositive.

This clone was recorded once. This chain joins TRBV27 and TRBJ2-7; the match to TRBD2 covers 8 bases. V shed 6 bases, J shed 2 bases, and the junction held 6 bases outside the gene matches. Germline V lookup: CDR1 MNHEY, CDR2 SMNVEV (reference sequence). The CDR3 runs 14 residues. The CDR3 DNA sequence: TGTGCCAGCAGCGGGAGGGTAGGGGCCTACGAGCAGTACTTC. The encoded protein is CASSGRVGAYEQYF.

This clone is a singleton in its sample. This chain joins TRBV27 and TRBJ1-1, with 8 bases lining up with TRBD1. This CDR3 contains 14 residues. The V and J ends lost 8 bases and 6 bases, in that order; junction bases with no gene match: 11. Germline V gene lookup returns CDR1 MNHEY and CDR2 SMNVEV (reference sequence). Here the CDR3 reads CASGRTGTGAEAFF. CDR3 nucleotides: TGTGCCAGCGGGAGGACAGGGACCGGCGCTGAAGCTTTCTTT.

V is TRBV5-6 and J is TRBJ2-6, with unresolved D. From germline, CDR1 is SGHDT and CDR2 YYEEEE. Trimming shortened V by 3 bases and J by 0 bases, and 7 bases separated the two germline ends. The CDR3 covers 15 residues. The DNA for the CDR3 is TGTGCCAGCAGCTCCTATAACTCTGGGGCCAACGTCCTGACTTTC. As protein: CASSSYNSGANVLTF.

About this clone itself: Its ends do not fully match the called genes, so a read error is possible. This chain joins TRBV7-7 and TRBJ2-5; 12 bases fit TRBD2. The CDR3 has 16 residues. CDR1 is SSHAT and CDR2 is FNYEAQ in the germline V gene (reference sequence). CDR3 DNA sequence: TGTGCTAGCAGCTTCTCGTCTAGCGGGGGGGCGGAGACCCAGTACTTC. Its translation: CASSFSSSGGAETQYF.

The V and J genes are TRBV9 and TRBJ2-7; 8 positions agree with TRBD2. CDR1 is SGDLS and CDR2 is YYNGEE in the germline V gene. The V and J ends lost 3 bases and 2 bases, in that order; junction bases with no gene match: 7. The CDR3 has 15 amino acids. The CDR3 is CASSAHSGTPYEQYF. The CDR3 bases are TGTGCCAGCAGCGCCCATAGCGGGACCCCCTACGAGCAGTACTTC.

The CDR3 DNA follows: TGTGCCAGCAGTTTCCCGAGAGATCAGCCCCAGCATTTT. Residues: CASSFPRDQPQHF. The gene calls are TRBV27 and TRBJ1-5; D ambiguous. Germline loops: CDR1 MNHEY, CDR2 SMNVEV (reference sequence). Trimming stripped 3 bases from V and 5 bases from J, with 8 bases between. The CDR3 spans 13 residues.

This clone showed up many times. J is TRBJ2-1 and V is TRBV11-2; no clear D gene. CDR3 length: 16 amino acids. Germline V gene lookup returns CDR1 SGHAT and CDR2 FQNNGV. Trimming left V 0 bases short and J 0 bases short, with 9 bases between. As DNA, the CDR3 is TGTGCCAGCAGCTTAGATTATTTCTACTCCTACAATGAGCAGTTCTTC. Translation gives CASSLDYFYSYNEQFF.

Only a few counts were recorded for this clone. V is TRBV7-9 and J is TRBJ2-3, with 8 positions matching TRBD1. CDR3 length equals 16 residues. The germline CDR1 and CDR2 sequences are SEHNR and FQNEAQ (reference sequence). Trimming cost V 2 bases and J 2 bases; bases outside gene matches: 6. The CDR3 here is CASSLRGQDYTDTQYF. The CDR3, as DNA: TGTGCCAGCAGCTTAAGGGGACAGGACTACACAGATACGCAGTATTTT.

The chain combines TRBV5-1 with TRBJ1-5; D is unresolved. Germline V CDR1 and CDR2: SGHRS, YFSETQ. The CDR3 has 13 amino acids. With 4 bases removed from V and 0 bases from J, the gap between germline ends came to 5 bases. The CDR3 here is CASSLYSNQPQHF. CDR3 coding DNA: TGCGCCAGCAGCCTGTATAGCAATCAGCCCCAGCATTTT.

V is TRBV10-1 and J is TRBJ2-2; 9 bases match TRBD2. Trimming took 7 bases from V and 5 from J; bases not matched to a gene: 5. Germline lookup yields CDR1 WNHNN and CDR2 SYGVQD (reference sequence). The CDR3 sequence is 14 residues long. This CDR3 is CASTGLAGTGELFF. The CDR3 region has the DNA TGCGCCAGCACCGGCCTAGCGGGAACCGGGGAGCTGTTTTTT.

This clone was seen only once. This chain joins TRBV6-5 and TRBJ1-4; D not certain. The CDR3 totals 15 residues. With 5 bases removed from V and 7 bases from J, the gap between germline ends came to 17 bases. Germline lookup yields CDR1 MNHEY and CDR2 SVGAGI. The CDR3 loop reads CASSHDGVQSEKLFF. For the CDR3, the DNA is TGTGCCAGCAGTCACGACGGGGTTCAGAGTGAAAAACTGTTTTTT.

This sequence joins TRBV7-8 and TRBJ2-7, with 14 bases that match TRBD2. Germline V gene sequence: CDR1 SGHVS, CDR2 FQNEAQ. Losses at the gene ends were 4 bases for V and 5 bases for J; bases not matched to a gene: 7. The CDR3 consists of 16 residues. The CDR3 region has the DNA TGTGCCAGCAGCTCCCGACTAGCGGGAGGGCCGGACGAGCAGTACTTC. It specifies CASSSRLAGGPDEQYF.

J is TRBJ2-2 and V is TRBV10-1; the match to TRBD2 covers 10 bases. The J segment lost 6 bases and the V segment lost 2 bases, leaving 12 bases of the junction unmatched. The CDR3 contains 18 residues. Germline CDR1 is WNHNN and CDR2 is SYGVQD (reference sequence). The CDR3 bases are TGCGCCAGCAGTGAGACTAGCGGGGTTGGTTTATCGTCCGGGGAGCTGTTTTTT. It yields the protein CASSETSGVGLSSGELFF.

The V and J genes are TRBV6-1 and TRBJ1-4, with D uncertain. This CDR3 has 15 residues. Germline values: CDR1 MNHNS, CDR2 SASEGT. V was shortened by 6 bases and J by 4 bases, with 15 bases between the two germline ends. CDR3 coding DNA: TGTGCCAGCAGGCCACGGGGATTTGGTAATGAAAAACTGTTTTTT. Amino acid sequence: CASRPRGFGNEKLFF.

The chain has TRBV7-2 and TRBJ2-5, with a tentative D call TRBD1 (6 bases). The last part of the DNA fits TRBJ2-7 better; the J call may be wrong. CDR1 is SGHTA and CDR2 is FQGNSA in the germline V gene. CDR3 length equals 15 residues. In nucleotides, the CDR3 is TGTGCCAGCAGCTTAGCCGGGGCTAGGGGGTACGAGCAGTACTTC. This codes for CASSLAGARGYEQYF.